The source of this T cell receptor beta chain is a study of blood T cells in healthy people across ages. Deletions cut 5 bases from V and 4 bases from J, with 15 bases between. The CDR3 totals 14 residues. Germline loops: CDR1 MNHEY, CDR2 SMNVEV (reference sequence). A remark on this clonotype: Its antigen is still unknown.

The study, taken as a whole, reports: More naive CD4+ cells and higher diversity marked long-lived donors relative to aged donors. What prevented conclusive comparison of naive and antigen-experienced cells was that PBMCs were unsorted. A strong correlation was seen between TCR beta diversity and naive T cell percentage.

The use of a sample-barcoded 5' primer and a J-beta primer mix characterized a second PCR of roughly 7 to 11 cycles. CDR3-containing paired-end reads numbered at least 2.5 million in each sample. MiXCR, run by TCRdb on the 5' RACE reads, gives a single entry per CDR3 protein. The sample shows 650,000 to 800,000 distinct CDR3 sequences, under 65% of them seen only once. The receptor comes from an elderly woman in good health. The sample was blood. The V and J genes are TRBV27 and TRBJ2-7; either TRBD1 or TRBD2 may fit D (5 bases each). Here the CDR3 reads CASSKARDGYEQYF. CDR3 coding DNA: TGTGCCAGCAGTAAGGCCCGGGACGGGTACGAGCAGTACTTC.